A single sample gave rise to the 23 T cell receptor beta chains below, sequenced in a study of shared clonotypes between healthy human individuals. Method: immunoSEQ multiplex PCR; TCRdb's copy keeps in-frame clones and lacks some. This repertoire shows 400,000 to 500,000 clones, 75% to 85% found once; its top ten account for over 10%. Specimen: PBMCs. The receptors come from a woman between 40 and 55 years old in good health. Some clones in this sample may be carry-over from other donors' samples.

This chain joins TRBV28 and TRBJ2-7; 11 nucleotides line up with TRBD2. The CDR3 runs 14 residues. The V and J ends lost 7 bases and 3 bases, in that order; junction bases with no gene match: 5. Germline V lookup: CDR1 MDHEN, CDR2 SYDVKM. The CDR3 region is CASTRLAGNYEQYF. CDR3 bases: TGTGCCAGCACCAGACTAGCGGGGAACTACGAGCAGTACTTC.

The chain couples TRBV13 to TRBJ2-5; D is unresolved. The CDR3 spans 16 residues. Germline V gene data show CDR1 as PRHDT and CDR2 as FYEKMQ (reference sequence). V lost 5 bases and J 2 bases, leaving 18 bases between the germline ends. The CDR3 DNA sequence: TGTGCCAGCAGCCCCAACAGACTCCTCTTACAAGAGACCCAGTACTTC. Its translation: CASSPNRLLLQETQYF.

Details on this clone: One base away lies a much larger clone, so this may be a sequencing read error. The same CDR3 can be traced to other DNA sequences in this sample. The V and J genes are TRBV5-3 and TRBJ1-5; no reliable D call. TRBV5-3 is flagged as an ORF with uncertain function. The V end was cut by 5 bases, the J end by 9 bases, with 12 bases between. CDR3 length equals 12 residues. CDR3 residues: CARREIGLPQHF. For the CDR3, the DNA is TGTGCCAGAAGAGAAATAGGGTTGCCCCAGCATTTT.

The chain joins TRBV28 to TRBJ2-7; 15 nucleotides agree with TRBD2. Looked up from germline, CDR1 is MDHEN and CDR2 is SYDVKM. There are 15 residues in the CDR3. Unmatched junction bases numbered 7, after V lost 2 bases and J lost 11 bases. CDR3 sequence reads: CASSLGAGLAGGEYF. CDR3 nucleotide sequence: TGTGCCAGCAGTTTAGGTGCGGGACTAGCGGGAGGAGAGTACTTC.

V gene TRBV5-6 combines with J gene TRBJ2-3; 7 bases map to TRBD1. CDR1 and CDR2 from the germline V gene are SGHDT and YYEEEE. Unmatched junction bases numbered 2, after V lost 4 bases and J lost 0 bases. This CDR3 spans 14 amino acids. The CDR3 spells CASSRDRSTDTQYF. The CDR3 bases are TGTGCCAGCAGCCGGGACAGAAGCACAGATACGCAGTATTTT.

This chain uses TRBV7-9 with TRBJ2-3; TRBD2 aligns across 7 bases. The CDR3 runs 14 residues. Germline loops: CDR1 SEHNR, CDR2 FQNEAQ (reference sequence). After removal of 5 bases from V and 3 bases from J, the junction contained 5 bases not matched to a gene. The CDR3 DNA sequence: TGTGCCAGCAGCCCCAAGGGAGGGACAGATACGCAGTATTTT. Protein: CASSPKGGTDTQYF.

This clone was found a few times. The rearrangement joins TRBV28 to TRBJ2-5, with 8 bases identical to TRBD1. The V segment lost 6 bases and the J segment 3 bases; nucleotides outside the gene matches: 9. This CDR3 has 15 amino acids. CDR1 is MDHEN and CDR2 is SYDVKM in the germline V gene. CDR3 residues: CASSSFQGAEETQYF. In DNA, the CDR3 is TGTGCCAGCAGCTCCTTTCAGGGGGCAGAAGAGACCCAGTACTTC.

There are a few counts of this clone. J is TRBJ2-1 and V is TRBV29-1; 11 bases agree with TRBD2. Germline values: CDR1 SQVTM, CDR2 ANQGSEA. V gave up 8 bases and J gave up 0 bases; unmatched junction bases: 9. CDR3 length: 16 residues. The CDR3 sequence is CSLTSGTSSSYNEQFF. In nucleotides, the CDR3 is TGCAGCCTGACTAGCGGGACCTCGAGCTCCTACAATGAGCAGTTCTTC.

The chain links TRBV6-5 to TRBJ2-7, with D possibly being TRBD1 (6 bases). This CDR3 has 15 residues. V lost 6 bases to trimming and J lost 2 bases, with 17 bases between them. Germline lookup yields CDR1 MNHEY and CDR2 SVGAGI. CDR3 sequence reads: CASRIRQDSTYEQYF. The DNA for the CDR3 is TGTGCCAGCAGAATCCGACAGGACAGTACCTACGAGCAGTACTTC.

The chain links TRBV7-3 to TRBJ2-1; D is possibly TRBD2 (6 bases). The CDR3 has 14 amino acids. Deletions cut 3 bases from V and 8 bases from J, with 14 bases between. Looked up from germline, CDR1 is SGHTA and CDR2 is FQGTGA. CDR3 region: CASSLGGASHEQFF. The CDR3 DNA follows: TGTGCCAGCAGCTTGGGGGGAGCATCTCATGAGCAGTTCTTC.

The chain employs TRBV4-3 and TRBJ2-1; 9 bases align to TRBD2. There are 16 residues in the CDR3. V lost 2 bases and J lost 5; bases outside the gene matches: 7. The germline V gene encodes CDR1 LGHNA and CDR2 YSLEER. CDR3 sequence: CASSQTGTSRNNEQFF. The CDR3 DNA is TGCGCCAGCAGCCAAACCGGGACTAGCCGCAACAATGAGCAGTTCTTC.

Points on this clone: This sample includes further DNA sequences coding for the same CDR3. The chain carries TRBV28 and TRBJ2-7; 7 bases are a match to TRBD1. This CDR3 comprises 14 residues. Germline-derived CDR1 and CDR2 are MDHEN and SYDVKM. J was trimmed by 3 bases and V by 2 bases; bases with no gene match: 4. As DNA, the CDR3 is TGTGCCAGCAGTTTACCCGGACAGGTCTACGAGCAGTACTTC. The encoded protein is CASSLPGQVYEQYF.

V usage is TRBV7-2 and J usage is TRBJ1-2; no clear D. The CDR3 totals 14 residues. CDR1 is SGHTA and CDR2 is FQGNSA in the germline V gene. V lost 6 bases and J 4 bases, leaving 15 bases between the germline ends. Here the CDR3 DNA reads TGTGCCAGCAGTCCCCGCCCGGGCAGCTATGGCTACACCTTC. It encodes CASSPRPGSYGYTF.

This clone showed up just once. V and J are TRBV5-1 and TRBJ2-5; 8 positions agree with TRBD2. J was trimmed by 4 bases and V by 1 base; bases with no gene match: 3. The CDR3 covers 14 residues. CDR1 is SGHRS and CDR2 is YFSETQ in the germline V gene. CDR3 bases: TGCGCCAGCAGCTTGAGCCTAGCGGGAGAGACCCAGTACTTC. It encodes CASSLSLAGETQYF.

This rearrangement joins TRBV7-2 to TRBJ2-3; possibly TRBD2 for D (7 bases). Germline V CDR1 and CDR2: SGHTA, FQGNSA. V lost 3 bases, J lost 4 bases, and 14 bases lay in between. The CDR3 consists of 15 residues. CDR3 in DNA: TGTGCCAGCAGCTTGGATGGGGGGGGCGCAGATACGCAGTATTTT. It encodes CASSLDGGGADTQYF.

This rearrangement joins TRBV7-6 to TRBJ2-3; 13 nucleotides line up with TRBD2. The CDR3 spans 14 residues. Germline loops: CDR1 SGHVS, CDR2 FNYEAQ. The ends lost 5 bases at V and 5 bases at J; junction bases unmatched: 1. CDR3 protein: CASSGTSGVDTQYF. The CDR3 DNA is TGTGCCAGCAGCGGGACTAGCGGGGTAGATACGCAGTATTTT.

J is TRBJ1-3 and V is TRBV28, with 9 bases aligning to TRBD1. The CDR3 contains 12 residues. Germline values: CDR1 MDHEN, CDR2 SYDVKM. V lost 5 bases and J lost 7; bases outside the gene matches: 0. The CDR3 is CASSGQGNTIYF. In DNA, the CDR3 is TGTGCCAGCAGTGGACAGGGGAACACCATATATTTT. The full variable domain, its missing parts supplied by reference TRBV28 and TRBJ1-3, is DVKVTQSSRYLVKRTGEKVFLECVQDMDHENMFWYRQDPGLGLRLIYFSYDVKMKEKGDIPEGYSVSREKKERFSLILESASTNQTSMYLCASSGQGNTIYFGEGSWLTVV.

The rearrangement links TRBV5-1 to TRBJ2-5, with 8 bases identical to TRBD2. Trimming at V came to 4 bases and at J to 5 bases, leaving 7 bases not matched to a gene. CDR3 length: 14 residues. From germline, CDR1 is SGHRS and CDR2 YFSETQ. CDR3 DNA: TGCGCCAGCAGCCCCATAGCGGGAACGGAGACCCAGTACTTC. Encoded protein: CASSPIAGTETQYF.

The CDR3 DNA follows: TGTGCCAGCACCCCGGGACAGGGAAAAGAGACCCAGTACTTC. It specifies CASTPGQGKETQYF. The chain joins TRBV7-2 to TRBJ2-5; TRBD1 matches 9 bases. The CDR3 sequence is 14 residues long. V was pared by 7 bases and J by 3 bases, with 6 bases of the junction left unmatched. Germline CDR1 is SGHTA and CDR2 is FQGNSA.

The chain carries TRBV28 and TRBJ2-7, with 7 bases matching TRBD2. Germline V gives CDR1 MDHEN, CDR2 SYDVKM. The CDR3 has 15 amino acids. V lost 2 bases and J lost 2; bases outside the gene matches: 6. The CDR3 region is CASSLGGGPPYEQYF. The CDR3 bases are TGTGCCAGCAGTTTAGGGGGAGGGCCCCCCTACGAGCAGTACTTC.

The V and J genes are TRBV7-9 and TRBJ2-3, with D perhaps TRBD1 or TRBD2 (6 bases each). The CDR3 is 14 residues long. The V and J ends lost 5 bases and 6 bases respectively, with 15 bases between them. Germline CDR1 reads SEHNR; CDR2 reads FQNEAQ (reference sequence). The CDR3: CASSPKWGADTQYF. CDR3 in DNA: TGTGCCAGCAGCCCCAAATGGGGGGCCGATACGCAGTATTTT.

The rearrangement links TRBV29-1 to TRBJ1-2; 9 nucleotides line up with TRBD1. The CDR3 length is 13 residues. CDR1 and CDR2 (germline): SQVTM, ANQGSEA. The V and J ends lost 6 bases and 4 bases, in that order; junction bases with no gene match: 6. The CDR3 spells CSVVGQGFYGYTF. CDR3 DNA: TGCAGCGTGGTGGGACAGGGATTCTATGGCTACACCTTC.

This clone was picked up a small number of times. Distinct nucleotide sequences in the sample also encode this CDR3. This rearrangement joins TRBV30 to TRBJ2-3; D ambiguous. V was cut by 2 bases and J by 4 bases, with 10 bases left in between. Germline loops: CDR1 GTSNPN, CDR2 SVGIG (reference sequence). The CDR3 covers 13 residues. In nucleotides, the CDR3 is TGTGCCTGGAGTCTCTTCGAGGCAGATACGCAGTATTTT. Translated, it gives CAWSLFEADTQYF.